This T cell receptor (beta chain) was observed in a study of T-cell reconstitution after alpha-beta-depleted transplantation in children. For this clonotype: The antigen is undetermined.

For TCRbeta, the library was prepared with unique molecular identifiers. From the PCR reads, TCRdb called clonotypes with MiXCR, one entry per CDR3 protein. The sample consists of about 58,000 distinct CDR3 sequences, about 40% of them appearing once. Germline CDR1 is SGHAT and CDR2 is FQNNGV. The ends were cut back, 5 bases at V and 5 bases at J, with 25 bases in the middle. The CDR3 spans 17 residues. Study findings and constraints: The high TCRbeta diversity at day 60 in some patients came from surviving recipient T cells and thymic progenitors. Reportedly, alpha-beta T cells present about two months post-transplant originated from several hundred expanded clones of graft origin. T-cell numbers and diversity, one year after transplant, stemmed largely from T cells that were newly produced.

The sequencing used PBMCs, mostly from graft donor cells, collected 360 days after TCRalphabeta/CD19-depleted stem cell transplant. This TCR came from a male patient younger than 18 who had a stem cell transplant for acute lymphoblastic leukemia, so the T cells may come from the graft donor. This chain joins TRBV11-2 and TRBJ2-7, with D perhaps matching TRBD1 (5 bases). CDR3 region: CASSRGLTSGSGNEQYF. In DNA, the CDR3 is TGTGCCAGCAGCAGGGGCCTAACATCCGGGTCAGGGAACGAGCAGTACTTC.